The 24 T cell receptor beta chains in this list originate from one sample, sequenced in a study of blood T cell repertoires in COVID-19. Libraries were prepared by immunoSEQ multiplex PCR; TCRdb keeps only in-frame clonotypes and omits some of them. The sample gives a few hundred thousand clones, more than 85% of which show up once; 3.5% to 4.5% is in the top ten. Sequencing used PBMCs or T cells enriched from blood (not recorded which). All receptors come from a woman under 40 who had recovered from COVID-19.

The V and J genes are TRBV28 and TRBJ1-4; weak D call: TRBD1 (5 bases). This CDR3 spans 15 amino acids. Trimming shortened V by 5 bases and J by 8 bases, and 18 bases separated the two germline ends. Germline CDR1 is MDHEN and CDR2 is SYDVKM. The CDR3 sequence: CASSPISGGWEKLFF. Written as DNA, the CDR3 is TGTGCCAGCAGTCCCATCTCTGGGGGGTGGGAAAAACTGTTTTTT.

V gene TRBV9 combines with J gene TRBJ2-7, with 9 bases fitting TRBD2. Germline V gene lookup returns CDR1 SGDLS and CDR2 YYNGEE. The CDR3 contains 15 residues. Losses at the gene ends were 2 bases for V and 2 bases for J; bases not matched to a gene: 5. CDR3 bases: TGTGCCAGCAGCGTTGGAATAGCGGGGGCCTACGAGCAGTACTTC. It encodes CASSVGIAGAYEQYF.

This chain links TRBV6-1 with TRBJ2-1, with 7 bases identical to TRBD2. Germline CDR1 reads MNHNS; CDR2 reads SASEGT. J lost 9 bases, V lost 2 bases, and 16 bases had no gene match. The CDR3 has 17 residues. The CDR3 region is CASSELSSSGFLGEQFF. Written as DNA, the CDR3 is TGTGCCAGCAGTGAATTGAGTAGTAGCGGGTTCTTGGGTGAGCAGTTCTTC.

This clone was observed a single time. This chain connects TRBV5-1 to TRBJ2-1; TRBD2 matches at 11 bases. The CDR3 has 16 amino acids. The germline gives CDR1 SGHRS, CDR2 YFSETQ. Trimming removed 3 bases from V and 5 bases from J; junction bases left unmatched: 7. The CDR3 region is CASSSVAGGEHNEQFF. DNA of the CDR3: TGCGCCAGCAGCTCAGTAGCGGGAGGGGAACACAATGAGCAGTTCTTC.

The chain joins TRBV7-9 to TRBJ1-4; no clear D gene. V dropped 6 bases and J dropped 0 bases, with 8 bases sitting between them. The germline CDR1 and CDR2 sequences are SEHNR and FQNEAQ (reference sequence). This CDR3 has 14 amino acids. CDR3: CASRTGTTNEKLFF. As DNA, the CDR3 is TGTGCCAGCAGAACCGGGACAACTAATGAAAAACTGTTTTTT.

The V and J genes are TRBV28 and TRBJ2-1, with TRBD2 matching over 10 bases. Germline V CDR1 and CDR2: MDHEN, SYDVKM. V was clipped by 7 bases and J by 4 bases; unmatched bases: 13. The CDR3 extends over 17 amino acids. Written as DNA, the CDR3 is TGTGCCAGCATCGCCCCGACCGGGACTAGCGAGTACAATGAGCAGTTCTTC. It specifies CASIAPTGTSEYNEQFF.

The chain recombines TRBV6-5 with TRBJ1-2; D possibly corresponds to TRBD1 (5 bases). Germline V gene sequence: CDR1 MNHEY, CDR2 SVGAGI. V was shortened by 0 bases and J by 1 base, with 12 bases between the two germline ends. The CDR3 is made up of 16 amino acids. DNA of the CDR3: TGTGCCAGCAGTTACTCCGGGACGGGAGATAACTATGGCTACACCTTC. Amino acid sequence: CASSYSGTGDNYGYTF.

This chain connects TRBV7-8 to TRBJ2-1; 8 bases are a match to TRBD1. V dropped 5 bases and J dropped 6; count of bases not matched to a gene: 9. Germline CDR1 reads SGHVS; CDR2 reads FQNEAQ. The CDR3 is 15 residues long. CDR3 coding DNA: TGTGCCAGCAGCCCGACAGGGGCCTTATTCAATGAGCAGTTCTTC. Its translation is CASSPTGALFNEQFF.

This sequence joins TRBV4-1 and TRBJ2-5, with 7 bases lining up with TRBD2. Trimming removed 4 bases from V and 5 bases from J; junction bases left unmatched: 13. This CDR3 comprises 16 residues. Germline V gene sequence: CDR1 MGHRA, CDR2 YSYEKL. CDR3 DNA: TGCGCCAGCAGCCGGGGCGATGCTAGCGGAGGGGAGACCCAGTACTTC. Translation: CASSRGDASGGETQYF.

The J gene is TRBJ2-7, the V gene TRBV5-1, with a possible D match to TRBD1 (6 bases). Trimming cost V 0 bases and J 13 bases, with 20 bases left between them. CDR3 length: 14 residues. The V gene's germline CDR1 is SGHRS and CDR2 YFSETQ. In DNA form, the CDR3 reads TGCGCCAGCAGCTTGGAGGGGTCGGGAAACAGGGTATACTTC. Amino acid sequence: CASSLEGSGNRVYF.

This sequence joins TRBV6-5 and TRBJ1-1; 7 positions agree with TRBD1. V gave up 3 bases and J gave up 4 bases; unmatched junction bases: 2. CDR3 length equals 13 residues. From germline, CDR1 is MNHEY and CDR2 SVGAGI. For the CDR3, the DNA is TGTGCCAGCAGTTATTACAGGGGCACTGAAGCTTTCTTT. It specifies CASSYYRGTEAFF.

The V call is TRBV28, the J call TRBJ2-7; D remains ambiguous. Germline V gene data show CDR1 as MDHEN and CDR2 as SYDVKM. This CDR3 comprises 11 residues. Deletions cut 6 bases from V and 3 bases from J, with 6 bases between. Here the CDR3 reads CASSRGYEQYF. The CDR3 nucleotides are TGTGCCAGCAGCCGAGGCTACGAGCAGTACTTC.

The chain carries TRBV5-6 and TRBJ2-7; 11 nucleotides line up with TRBD2. J gave up 2 bases and V 7 bases, and 8 bases lay outside the gene matches. Germline V gene lookup returns CDR1 SGHDT and CDR2 YYEEEE. There are 15 residues in the CDR3. The CDR3 region is CASGPGTSGTYEQYF. CDR3 DNA: TGTGCCAGCGGCCCCGGGACTAGCGGCACCTACGAGCAGTACTTC.

Many counts were recorded for this clone. V is TRBV4-1 and J is TRBJ2-1; TRBD2 matches at 8 bases. V trimming: 2 bases; J trimming: 7 bases; junction bases outside the gene matches: 16. CDR1 and CDR2 (germline): MGHRA, YSYEKL. The CDR3 is 18 residues long. The CDR3 loop reads CASSQRTGGAGVDNEQFF. The CDR3 DNA is TGCGCCAGCAGCCAACGGACTGGGGGAGCGGGAGTTGATAATGAGCAGTTCTTC.

The rearrangement links TRBV7-8 to TRBJ1-5; TRBD1 matches 8 bases. The CDR3 is 15 amino acids. CDR1 and CDR2 (germline): SGHVS, FQNEAQ. V trimming: 3 bases; J trimming: 4 bases; junction bases outside the gene matches: 5. The CDR3 loop is CASSFTTGANQPQHF. The CDR3 nucleotides read TGTGCCAGCAGCTTCACGACAGGGGCAAATCAGCCCCAGCATTTT.

This chain connects TRBV7-2 to TRBJ2-5, with 12 bases matching TRBD2. Per the germline V gene, CDR1 is SGHTA and CDR2 is FQGNSA. After removal of 4 bases from V and 4 bases from J, the junction contained 10 bases not matched to a gene. CDR3 length: 17 amino acids. The CDR3 DNA is TGTGCCAGCAGCTCAACACTAGCGGGAGGTTTCAGAGAGACCCAGTACTTC. This translates into CASSSTLAGGFRETQYF.

This clone has only a few counts. The V gene is TRBV28, the J gene TRBJ2-5; D is possibly TRBD2 (7 bases). Trimming left V 8 bases short and J 4 bases short, with 14 bases between. This CDR3 has 13 amino acids. In germline, CDR1 is MDHEN, CDR2 SYDVKM. The CDR3 region is CASGGGRSETQYF. The DNA for the CDR3 is TGTGCCAGCGGGGGCGGGAGATCAGAGACCCAGTACTTC.

The rearrangement uses TRBV15 and TRBJ2-5; 7 bases match TRBD2. The CDR3 has 16 residues. The germline V gene has CDR1 LNHNV and CDR2 YYDKDF (reference sequence). After removal of 1 base from V and 2 bases from J, the junction contained 7 bases not matched to a gene. CDR3 coding DNA: TGTGCCACCAGCAGAGGCCGGACTAGTCGTCAAGAGACCCAGTACTTC. Amino acid sequence: CATSRGRTSRQETQYF.

The chain is built from TRBV23-1 and TRBJ1-5; D is uncertain. TRBV23-1 falls under the ORF class, with uncertain function. The CDR3 length is 18 residues. V gave up 6 bases and J gave up 2 bases, with 23 bases separating them. The CDR3 here is CASSLSGDPCPGNQPQHF. Here the CDR3 DNA reads TGCGCCAGCAGCCTTAGCGGAGACCCGTGTCCGGGCAATCAGCCCCAGCATTTT.

The gene calls are TRBV28 and TRBJ1-5; 7 positions agree with TRBD1. The CDR3 length is 16 residues. The V gene's germline CDR1 is MDHEN and CDR2 SYDVKM. V lost 2 bases, J lost 2 bases, and 6 bases stayed unmatched. CDR3 bases: TGTGCCAGCAGTTTAAGACAGGGACGCGGCAATCAGCCCCAGCATTTT. Encoded protein: CASSLRQGRGNQPQHF.

This clone was seen a few times. The chain has TRBV7-8 and TRBJ2-1; 9 nucleotides match TRBD2. The CDR3 length is 16 residues. Germline V CDR1 and CDR2: SGHVS, FQNEAQ. V dropped 2 bases and J dropped 8; count of bases not matched to a gene: 10. The chain's CDR3 is CASSLLSVAGVDEQFF. As DNA, the CDR3 is TGTGCCAGCAGCTTATTGTCGGTAGCGGGAGTAGATGAGCAGTTCTTC.

This clone was recorded a few times. V gene TRBV9 combines with J gene TRBJ2-1; 10 bases match TRBD2. The CDR3 has 16 amino acids. Looked up from germline, CDR1 is SGDLS and CDR2 is YYNGEE. V lost 2 bases, J lost 7 bases, and 9 bases stayed unmatched. Here the CDR3 reads CASSVGLAGGQNEQFF. The CDR3 nucleotides read TGTGCCAGCAGCGTCGGGTTAGCGGGAGGACAAAATGAGCAGTTCTTC.

A remark on this clone: This sample also contains other DNA sequences that code for the same CDR3. The chain carries TRBV28 and TRBJ2-7, with D perhaps matching TRBD1 (5 bases). Germline V gene lookup returns CDR1 MDHEN and CDR2 SYDVKM. The CDR3 runs 12 residues. Trimming left V 3 bases short and J 6 bases short, with 9 bases between. The CDR3 DNA reads as TGTGCCAGCAGTTTTAGGGGTAGCGAGCAGTACTTC. This sequence encodes CASSFRGSEQYF.

The gene calls are TRBV10-3 and TRBJ2-3; TRBD2 matches 8 bases. The CDR3 is 14 amino acids. The V gene's germline CDR1 is ENHRY and CDR2 SYGVKD. V lost 6 bases and J lost 1; bases outside the gene matches: 3. Written as DNA, the CDR3 is TGTGCCATCAGGCAGACTAGCGGCACAGATACGCAGTATTTT. This gives the protein CAIRQTSGTDTQYF.